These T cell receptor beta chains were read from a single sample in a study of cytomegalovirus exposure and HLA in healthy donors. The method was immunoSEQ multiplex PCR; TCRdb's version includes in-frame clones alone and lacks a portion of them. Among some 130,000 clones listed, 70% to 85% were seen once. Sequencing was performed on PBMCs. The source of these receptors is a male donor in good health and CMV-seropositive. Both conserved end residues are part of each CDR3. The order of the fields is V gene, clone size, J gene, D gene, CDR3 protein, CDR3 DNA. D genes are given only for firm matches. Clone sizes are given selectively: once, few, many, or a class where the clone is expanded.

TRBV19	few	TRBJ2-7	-	CASSINLSYEQYF	TGTGCCAGTAGTATAAATCTGAGCTACGAGCAGTACTTC
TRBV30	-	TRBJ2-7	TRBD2	CAWSGPTSGSYEQYF	TGTGCCTGGTCAGGCCCGACTAGCGGGAGCTACGAGCAGTACTTC
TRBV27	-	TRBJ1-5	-	CASSPHRPTALNPNQPQHF	TGTGCCAGCAGTCCACATCGACCGACAGCTCTTAACCCTAATCAGCCCCAGCATTTT
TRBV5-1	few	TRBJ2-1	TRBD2	CASSLVAGPHNEQFF	TGCGCCAGCAGCTTGGTAGCGGGGCCCCACAATGAGCAGTTCTTC
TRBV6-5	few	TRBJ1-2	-	CASTPGLYGYTF	TGTGCCAGCACGCCCGGTCTCTATGGCTACACCTTC
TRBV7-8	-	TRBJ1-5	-	CASSLSGSANQPQHF	TGTGCCAGCAGCTTATCAGGGTCGGCCAATCAGCCCCAGCATTTT
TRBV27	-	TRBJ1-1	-	CASSLHLKGGDTEAFF	TGTGCCAGCAGTCTACACCTCAAAGGGGGGGACACTGAAGCTTTCTTT
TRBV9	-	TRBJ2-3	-	CASSVRNSTDTQYF	TGTGCCAGCAGCGTGCGGAATAGCACAGATACGCAGTATTTT
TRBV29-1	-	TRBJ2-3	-	CSVEGAGSAQYF	TGCAGCGTTGAAGGGGCGGGAAGCGCGCAGTATTTT
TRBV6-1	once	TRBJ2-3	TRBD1	CASSARQGRGDTQYF	TGTGCCAGCAGTGCCCGACAGGGGAGAGGGGATACGCAGTATTTT
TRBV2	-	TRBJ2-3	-	CASSEERASTDTQYF	TGTGCCAGCAGCGAGGAGCGGGCGAGCACAGATACGCAGTATTTT
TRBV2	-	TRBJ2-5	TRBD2	CASSGTSSETQYF	TGTGCCAGCAGTGGGACTAGCAGCGAGACCCAGTACTTC
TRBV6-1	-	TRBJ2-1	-	CASSSSSREQFF	TGTGCCAGCAGTAGTTCTTCGAGAGAGCAGTTCTTC
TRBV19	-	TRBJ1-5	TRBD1	CASSFLGQGARIQPQHF	TGTGCCAGTAGTTTCCTCGGACAGGGGGCGCGCATTCAGCCCCAGCATTTT
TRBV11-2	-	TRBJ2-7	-	CASSQGPGGPYEQYF	TGTGCCAGCAGTCAAGGGCCTGGAGGGCCCTACGAGCAGTACTTC
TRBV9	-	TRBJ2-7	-	CASSVATDGRDYEQYF	TGTGCCAGCAGCGTAGCGACGGATGGCCGGGACTACGAGCAGTACTTC
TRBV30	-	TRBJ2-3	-	CAWSPGTDTQYF	TGTGCCTGGAGTCCGGGGACAGATACGCAGTATTTT
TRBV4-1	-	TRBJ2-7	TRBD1	CASTRDSSGGEQYF	TGCGCCAGCACCCGAGACAGTTCAGGGGGCGAGCAGTACTTC
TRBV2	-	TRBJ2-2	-	CASSEFLMTGELFF	TGTGCCAGCAGTGAATTTCTTATGACCGGGGAGCTGTTTTTT
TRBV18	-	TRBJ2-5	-	CASSLRSPETQYF	TGTGCCAGCTCACTACGGAGCCCGGAGACCCAGTACTTC
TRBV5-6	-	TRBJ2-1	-	CASSLARGIDYNEQFF	TGTGCCAGCAGCTTGGCACGGGGAATTGACTACAATGAGCAGTTCTTC
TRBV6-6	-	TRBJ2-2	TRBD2	CASRNGGTGELFF	TGTGCCAGCAGGAACGGGGGGACCGGGGAGCTGTTTTTT
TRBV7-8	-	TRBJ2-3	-	CASSKGGGTDTQYF	TGTGCCAGCTCCAAAGGGGGGGGTACAGATACGCAGTATTTT
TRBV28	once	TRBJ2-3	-	CASSPRYSPSTDTQYF	TGTGCCAGCAGTCCGCGATACAGTCCTAGCACAGATACGCAGTATTTT
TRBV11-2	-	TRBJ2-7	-	CASSVRTDYEQYF	TGTGCCAGCAGCGTCAGGACTGACTACGAGCAGTACTTC
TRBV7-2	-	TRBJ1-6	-	CASSPGGAVHF	TGTGCCAGCAGCCCGGGGGGGGCTGTACACTTT
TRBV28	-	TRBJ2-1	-	CASSLRRWGGQGNEQFF	TGTGCCAGCAGTTTAAGGCGGTGGGGGGGGCAGGGCAATGAGCAGTTCTTC
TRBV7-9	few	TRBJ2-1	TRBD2	CASSLRRGGFPTGNEQFF	TGTGCCAGCAGCTTAAGACGGGGGGGCTTCCCTACGGGCAATGAGCAGTTCTTC
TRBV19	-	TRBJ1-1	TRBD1	CASSADRDTEAFF	TGTGCCAGTAGTGCCGACAGGGATACTGAAGCTTTCTTT
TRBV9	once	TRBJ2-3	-	CAGLGQGWGPGDTQYF	TGTGCCGGACTAGGACAGGGTTGGGGTCCAGGAGATACGCAGTATTTT
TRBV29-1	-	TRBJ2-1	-	CSVEGLEQFF	TGCAGCGTTGAGGGGCTTGAGCAGTTCTTC
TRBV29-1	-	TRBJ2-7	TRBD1	CSVEAPHGTGSYEQYF	TGCAGCGTTGAAGCTCCCCACGGGACAGGGTCCTACGAGCAGTACTTC
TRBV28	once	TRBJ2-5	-	CASSLGGSRETQYF	TGTGCCAGCAGTTTGGGGGGAAGTCGAGAGACCCAGTACTTC
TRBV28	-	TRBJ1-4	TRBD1	CASSQRQGATNEKLFF	TGTGCCAGCAGTCAAAGACAGGGGGCAACTAATGAAAAACTGTTTTTT
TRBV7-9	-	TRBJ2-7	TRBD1	CASSLGTVPIEYF	TGTGCCAGCAGTCTGGGGACAGTCCCGATTGAGTACTTC
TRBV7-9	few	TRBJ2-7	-	CASSRREVYEQYF	TGTGCCAGCAGCCGGAGGGAGGTCTACGAGCAGTACTTC
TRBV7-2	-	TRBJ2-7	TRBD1	CASSPWDSSYEQYF	TGTGCCAGCAGCCCCTGGGACAGTTCCTACGAGCAGTACTTC
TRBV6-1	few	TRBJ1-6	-	CASSRGKDSPLHF	TGTGCCAGCTCCAGGGGTAAGGATTCACCCCTCCACTTT
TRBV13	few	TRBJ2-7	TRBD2	CASSLRLAGSYEQYF	TGTGCCAGCAGTTTACGCCTAGCGGGGTCCTACGAGCAGTACTTC
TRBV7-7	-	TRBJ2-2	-	CASSRAAGVNTGELFF	TGTGCCAGCAGCCGCGCGGCAGGGGTAAACACCGGGGAGCTGTTTTTT
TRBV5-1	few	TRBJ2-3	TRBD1	CASSPGDRGRTDTQYF	TGCGCCAGCAGCCCAGGGGACAGGGGAAGGACAGATACGCAGTATTTT
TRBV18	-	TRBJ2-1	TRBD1	CASSLAGTGFRWNEQFF	TGTGCCAGCTCATTAGCCGGGACAGGGTTTAGGTGGAATGAGCAGTTCTTC
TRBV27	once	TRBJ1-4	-	CASSLWRGTNEKLFF	TGTGCCAGCAGTTTATGGAGAGGGACTAATGAAAAACTGTTTTTT
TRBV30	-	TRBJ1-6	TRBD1	CAWSGGQGRNSPLHF	TGTGCCTGGAGTGGTGGACAGGGGCGAAATTCACCCCTCCACTTT
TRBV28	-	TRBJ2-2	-	CASSFGGPAGELFF	TGTGCCAGCAGTTTCGGGGGGCCGGCCGGGGAGCTGTTTTTT
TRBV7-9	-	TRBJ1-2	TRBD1	CASSPGTGLANYGYTF	TGTGCCAGCAGCCCCGGGACAGGCTTAGCTAACTATGGCTACACCTTC
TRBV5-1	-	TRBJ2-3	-	CASHFSGTDTQYF	TGCGCCAGCCACTTCTCGGGGACAGATACGCAGTATTTT
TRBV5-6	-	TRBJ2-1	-	CASSPEGGHYNEQFF	TGTGCCAGCAGCCCCGAAGGCGGGCACTACAATGAGCAGTTCTTC
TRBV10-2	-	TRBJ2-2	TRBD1	CASSGQGANTGELFF	TGCGCCAGCAGTGGGCAGGGGGCGAACACCGGGGAGCTGTTTTTT
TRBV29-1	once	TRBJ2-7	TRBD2	CSVRFRLAEYEQYF	TGCAGCGTTCGTTTTAGACTAGCGGAATACGAGCAGTACTTC
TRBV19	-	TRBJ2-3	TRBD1	CASMPGQGLGTQYF	TGTGCCAGTATGCCGGGACAGGGTTTAGGTACGCAGTATTTT
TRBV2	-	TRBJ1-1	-	CASSEGGWLEGAFF	TGTGCCAGCAGTGAGGGGGGGTGGCTCGAGGGAGCTTTCTTT
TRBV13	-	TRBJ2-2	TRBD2	CASSLGPGGTNTGELFF	TGTGCCAGCAGCTTAGGGCCGGGAGGGACAAACACCGGGGAGCTGTTTTTT
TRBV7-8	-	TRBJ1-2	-	CASRPPGGRNYGYTF	TGTGCCAGCAGACCTCCGGGGGGGCGGAACTATGGCTACACCTTC
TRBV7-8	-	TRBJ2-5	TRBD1	CASSPIQGAQETQYF	TGTGCCAGCAGCCCCATCCAGGGGGCACAAGAGACCCAGTACTTC
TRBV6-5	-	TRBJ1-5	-	CASSDQGAHQPQHF	TGTGCCAGCAGTGATCAGGGTGCCCATCAGCCCCAGCATTTT
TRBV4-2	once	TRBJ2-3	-	CASSLQGGHTDTQYF	TGTGCCAGCAGCCTCCAGGGGGGCCACACAGATACGCAGTATTTT